This T cell receptor beta chain is from a study of molecular identifiers for immune sequencing clone quantification. This clonotype was seen at least ten times. Previously described methods with listed TCR primers produced the bulk TCR libraries. Each CDR3 protein gets one entry after TCRdb re-called the PCR reads with MiXCR. Counted here are over 85,000 distinct CDR3 sequences, 30% to 45% occurring once; the ten biggest clones make up roughly 9.3%. Naive CD8 T cells were sorted, and the gate applied was CD8+CD4-CCR7+CD45RA+. The germline V and J ends were trimmed by 6 bases and 0 bases, with 17 bases remaining between them. There are 16 residues in the CDR3. CDR1 is SNHLY and CDR2 is FYNNEI in the germline V gene.

Sequencing input: naive CD8+ T cells from blood, with Jurkat cell RNA spiked in. Subset defined: FACS-sorted CD8+CD4-CCR7+CD45RA+ naive T cells. The chain joins TRBV2 to TRBJ1-1; D is unresolved. The TCR comes from a human donor in good health. Some libraries in this study had Jurkat cell RNA spiked in. The CDR3, as DNA: TGTGCCAGCAGACTGGAACACAGCCCCATGAACACTGAAGCTTTCTTT. As protein: CASRLEHSPMNTEAFF.